This TCR beta chain emerged from a study of CD8 T cells in Susac syndrome. RNA totalling about 0.45 to 1 ug underwent reverse transcription with random hexamers. TCRdb reprocessed the immunoSEQ multiplex PCR reads via MiXCR and lists one record per CDR3 protein. Among 400,000 or so distinct CDR3 sequences listed, approximately 89% were seen once. CDR1 and CDR2 from the germline V gene are MNHEY and SMNVEV (reference sequence). The CDR3 is 13 residues long. Losses at the gene ends were 3 bases for V and 5 bases for J; bases not matched to a gene: 3. The chain is built from TRBV27 and TRBJ1-2; 7 bases line up with TRBD1. The clonotype comes from a human donor with multiple sclerosis. The specimen was CD8+ T cells from PBMCs. The CDR3 reads CASSFGTEYGYTF. DNA for the CDR3: TGTGCCAGCAGTTTTGGGACAGAATATGGCTACACCTTC.